The next 4 T cell receptor beta chains were all read from a single sample in a study of cytomegalovirus exposure and HLA in healthy donors. Primers for the PCR totalled 60 Vbeta and 13 Jbeta. The method was immunoSEQ multiplex PCR; TCRdb's version includes in-frame clones alone and lacks a portion of them. The top ten hold approximately 4.1% of the sample, which has 100,000 or so clones, approximately 80% seen once. The sequenced sample consisted of PBMCs. The origin of the receptors is a female donor in good health and CMV-seropositive.

This sequence joins TRBV30 and TRBJ2-7; D gene unclear. This CDR3 has 15 residues. Per germline, CDR1 GTSNPN and CDR2 SVGIG (reference sequence). Trimming shortened V by 0 bases and J by 6 bases, and 18 bases separated the two germline ends. The DNA for the CDR3 is TGTGCCTGGAGTGTAAGACCTCTAGGATCTGGCGAGCAGTACTTC. It specifies CAWSVRPLGSGEQYF. The full variable domain, its missing parts supplied by reference TRBV30 and TRBJ2-7, is SQTIHQWPATLVQPVGSPLSLECTVEGTSNPNLYWYRQAAGRGLQLLFYSVGIGQISSEVPQNLSASRPQDRQFILSSKKLLLSDSGFYLCAWSVRPLGSGEQYFGPGTRLTVT.

The chain employs TRBV7-6 and TRBJ1-1, with D possibly matching TRBD1 (5 bases). The CDR3 sequence is 14 residues long. Germline V gene lookup returns CDR1 SGHVS and CDR2 FNYEAQ. Trimming pared 4 bases from V and 3 bases from J, leaving 12 bases between. DNA of the CDR3: TGTGCCAGCAGCTCCAGGGAGGCTCACACTGAAGCTTTCTTT. Translation gives CASSSREAHTEAFF.

This sequence joins TRBV5-1 and TRBJ1-1; D gene ambiguous. CDR3 size: 14 residues. Germline CDR1 SGHRS, CDR2 YFSETQ. Deletions cut 6 bases from V and 6 bases from J, with 18 bases between. CDR3 DNA sequence: TGCGCCAGCACCGGCGGGAACCTCAGCCCTGAAGCTTTCTTT. Protein sequence: CASTGGNLSPEAFF.

The chain couples TRBV19 to TRBJ1-1; D may be TRBD1 (5 bases). V lost 6 bases to trimming and J lost 7 bases, with 18 bases between them. CDR1 and CDR2 (germline): LNHDA, SQIVND (reference sequence). The CDR3 loop spans 14 amino acids. CDR3 region: CASRILGSTVEAFF. DNA of the CDR3: TGTGCCAGTAGGATTCTCGGGTCGACAGTTGAAGCTTTCTTT.